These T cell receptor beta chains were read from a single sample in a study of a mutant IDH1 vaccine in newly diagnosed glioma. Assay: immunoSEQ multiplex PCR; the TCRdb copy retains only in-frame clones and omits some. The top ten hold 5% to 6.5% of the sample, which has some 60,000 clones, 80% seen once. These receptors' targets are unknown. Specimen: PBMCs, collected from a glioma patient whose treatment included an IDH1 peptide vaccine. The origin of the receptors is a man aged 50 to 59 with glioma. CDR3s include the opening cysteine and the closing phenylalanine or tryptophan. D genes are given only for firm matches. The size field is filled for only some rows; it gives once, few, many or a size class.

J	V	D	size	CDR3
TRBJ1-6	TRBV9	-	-	CASSEQNLGSPLHF
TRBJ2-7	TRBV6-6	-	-	CASSRDEQYF
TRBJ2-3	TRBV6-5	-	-	CASSRSTLGTQYF
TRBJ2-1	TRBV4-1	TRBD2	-	CASSHTIAGGLNEQFF
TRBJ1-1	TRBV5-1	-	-	CASSLTLRGTEAFF
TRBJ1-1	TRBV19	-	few	CASSIVGGEAFF
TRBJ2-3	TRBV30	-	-	CAWSVVYTDTQYF
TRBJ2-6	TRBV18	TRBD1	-	CASSEGQGDYAGANVLTF
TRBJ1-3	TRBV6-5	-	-	CASSGEGTIYF
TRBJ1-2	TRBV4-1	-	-	CASSPWQGGGYTF
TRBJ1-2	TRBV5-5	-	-	CASSKTVVDGYTF
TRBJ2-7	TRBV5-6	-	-	CASSLHLTSHYEQYF
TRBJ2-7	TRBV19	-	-	CASSMSIGDTYEQYF
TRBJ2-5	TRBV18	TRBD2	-	CASSPPRGGVQETQYF
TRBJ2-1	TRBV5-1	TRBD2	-	CASSLTSGSFHEQFF
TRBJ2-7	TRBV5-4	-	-	CASSAGQRAYEQYF
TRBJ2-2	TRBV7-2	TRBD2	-	CASSLAGVGGELFF
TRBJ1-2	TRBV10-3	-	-	CAISDGSLGGYTF
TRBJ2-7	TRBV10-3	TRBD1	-	CAISLKEGAAYEQYF
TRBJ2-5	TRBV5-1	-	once	CASSLTDFRETQYF
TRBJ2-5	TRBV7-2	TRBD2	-	CASRPPGLAGRGTQYF
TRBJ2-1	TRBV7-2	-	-	CASRQNNEQFF
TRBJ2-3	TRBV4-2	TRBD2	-	CASSQDASGGPTDTQYF
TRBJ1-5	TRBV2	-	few	CASGGEVNQPQHF
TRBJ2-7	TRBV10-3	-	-	CAISDAPTGTYEQYF
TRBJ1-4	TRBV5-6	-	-	CASSLLGDNEKLFF
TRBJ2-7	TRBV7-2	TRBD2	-	CASSFSGASYEQYF
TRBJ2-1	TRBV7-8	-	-	CASSLSGSRIWDSYNEQFF
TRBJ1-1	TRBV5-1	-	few	CASSLADSNTEAFF
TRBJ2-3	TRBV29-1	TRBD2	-	CSVGRLAGGLSLDTQYF
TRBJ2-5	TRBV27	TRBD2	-	CASSFSGRGETQYF
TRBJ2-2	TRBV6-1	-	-	CASRSGSWDTGELFF
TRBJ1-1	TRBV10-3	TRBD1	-	CAIRSQLSGTAEAFF